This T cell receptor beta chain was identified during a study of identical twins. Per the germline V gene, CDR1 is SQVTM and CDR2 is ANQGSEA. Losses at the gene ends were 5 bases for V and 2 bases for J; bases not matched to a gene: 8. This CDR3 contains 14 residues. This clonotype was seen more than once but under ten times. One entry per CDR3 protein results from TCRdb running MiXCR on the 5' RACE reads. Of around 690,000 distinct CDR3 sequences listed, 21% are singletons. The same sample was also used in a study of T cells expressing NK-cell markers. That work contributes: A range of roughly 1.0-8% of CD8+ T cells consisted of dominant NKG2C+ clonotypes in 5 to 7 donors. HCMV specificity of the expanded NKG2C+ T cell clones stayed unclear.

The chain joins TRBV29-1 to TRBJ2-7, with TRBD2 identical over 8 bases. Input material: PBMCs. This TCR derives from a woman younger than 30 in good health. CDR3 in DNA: TGCAGCGTTAGTATTGCGGGGGGCGCCTACGAGCAGTACTTC. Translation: CSVSIAGGAYEQYF.